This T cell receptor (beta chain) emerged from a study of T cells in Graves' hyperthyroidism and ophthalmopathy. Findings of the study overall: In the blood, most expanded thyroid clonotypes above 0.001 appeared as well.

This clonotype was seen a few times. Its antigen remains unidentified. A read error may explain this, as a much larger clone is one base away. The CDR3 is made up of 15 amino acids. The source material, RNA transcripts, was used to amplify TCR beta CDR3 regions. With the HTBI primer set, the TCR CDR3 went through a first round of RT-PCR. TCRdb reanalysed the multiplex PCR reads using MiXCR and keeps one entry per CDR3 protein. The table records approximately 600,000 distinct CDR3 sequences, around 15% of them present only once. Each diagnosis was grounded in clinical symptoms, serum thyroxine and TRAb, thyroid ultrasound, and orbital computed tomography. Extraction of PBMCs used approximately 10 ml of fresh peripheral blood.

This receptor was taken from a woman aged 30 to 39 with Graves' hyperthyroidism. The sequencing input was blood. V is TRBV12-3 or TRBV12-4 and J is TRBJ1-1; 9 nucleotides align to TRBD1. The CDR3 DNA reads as TGTGCCGGCAGTTTATTGACAGGGGGGCACACTGAAGCTTTCTTT. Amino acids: CAGSLLTGGHTEAFF.